This T cell receptor beta chain was sequenced during a study of blood T cell repertoires in COVID-19. TCRdb's copy holds only in-frame clones and misses some; the assay was immunoSEQ multiplex PCR. The table lists approximately 250,000 clones, around four fifths of them singletons, with around 4% in the top ten. Germline CDR1 LGHDT, CDR2 YNNKEL (reference sequence). The trim removed 3 bases at V and 7 bases at J, leaving 9 bases unmatched. The CDR3 contains 17 residues. The table lists this clone with a few counts. The TCR sequence derives from a man aged 55 to 70 with acute or convalescent COVID-19. This sequence joins TRBV3-1 (or the pseudogene TRBV3-2) and TRBJ2-1; TRBD2 matches 13 bases. The sequencing input was peripheral blood. CDR3 amino acids: CASSQATSGGARNEQFF. CDR3 DNA: TGTGCCAGCAGCCAGGCCACTAGCGGGGGGGCCAGGAATGAGCAGTTCTTC.